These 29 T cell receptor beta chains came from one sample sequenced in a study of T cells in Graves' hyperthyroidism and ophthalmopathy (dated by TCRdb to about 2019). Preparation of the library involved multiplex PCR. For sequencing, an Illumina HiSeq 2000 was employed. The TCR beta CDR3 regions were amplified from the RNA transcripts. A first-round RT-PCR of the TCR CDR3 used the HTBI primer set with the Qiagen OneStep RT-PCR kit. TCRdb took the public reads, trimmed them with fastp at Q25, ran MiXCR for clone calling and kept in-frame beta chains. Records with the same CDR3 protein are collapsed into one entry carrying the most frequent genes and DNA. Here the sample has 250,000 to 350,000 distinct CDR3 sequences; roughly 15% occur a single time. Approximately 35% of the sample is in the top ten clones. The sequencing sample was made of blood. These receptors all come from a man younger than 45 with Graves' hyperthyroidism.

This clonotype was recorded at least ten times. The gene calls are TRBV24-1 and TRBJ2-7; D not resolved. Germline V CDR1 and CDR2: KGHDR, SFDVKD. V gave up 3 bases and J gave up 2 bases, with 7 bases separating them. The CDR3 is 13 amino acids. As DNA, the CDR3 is TGTGCCACCAGTGATCCCCTCACCTACGAGCAGTACTTC. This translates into CATSDPLTYEQYF.

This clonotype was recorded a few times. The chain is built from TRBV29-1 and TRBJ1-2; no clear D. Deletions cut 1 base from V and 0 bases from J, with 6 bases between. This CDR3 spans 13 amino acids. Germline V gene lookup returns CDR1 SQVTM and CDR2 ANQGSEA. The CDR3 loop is CSVEGAANYGYTF. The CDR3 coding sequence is TGCAGCGTTGAAGGGGCGGCTAACTATGGCTACACCTTC.

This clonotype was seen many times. In DNA, the CDR3 is TGTGCCAGCAGCTTAGACCCCTCATCGGAGACCCAGTACTTC. Amino acid sequence: CASSLDPSSETQYF. The gene calls are TRBV11-2 and TRBJ2-5; D not certain. V lost 0 bases and J 5 bases, leaving 10 bases between the germline ends. The CDR3 is made up of 14 amino acids. Germline CDR1 reads SGHAT; CDR2 reads FQNNGV.

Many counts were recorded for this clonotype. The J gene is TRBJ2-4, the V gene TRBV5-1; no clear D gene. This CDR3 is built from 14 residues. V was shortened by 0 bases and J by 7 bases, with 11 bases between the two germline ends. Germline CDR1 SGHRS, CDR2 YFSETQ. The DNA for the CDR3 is TGCGCCAGCAGCTTGGGTCTAGTATGGAACATTCAGTACTTC. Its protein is CASSLGLVWNIQYF.

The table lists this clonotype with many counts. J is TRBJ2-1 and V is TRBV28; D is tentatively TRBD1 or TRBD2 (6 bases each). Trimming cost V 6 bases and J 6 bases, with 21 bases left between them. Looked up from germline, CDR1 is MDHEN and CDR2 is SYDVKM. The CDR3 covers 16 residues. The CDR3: CASRPYGGGKINEQFF. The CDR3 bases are TGTGCCAGCAGGCCCTATGGGGGCGGGAAAATCAATGAGCAGTTCTTC. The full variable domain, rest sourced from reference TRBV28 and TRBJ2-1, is DVKVTQSSRYLVKRTGEKVFLECVQDMDHENMFWYRQDPGLGLRLIYFSYDVKMKEKGDIPEGYSVSREKKERFSLILESASTNQTSMYLCASRPYGGGKINEQFFGPGTRLTVL.

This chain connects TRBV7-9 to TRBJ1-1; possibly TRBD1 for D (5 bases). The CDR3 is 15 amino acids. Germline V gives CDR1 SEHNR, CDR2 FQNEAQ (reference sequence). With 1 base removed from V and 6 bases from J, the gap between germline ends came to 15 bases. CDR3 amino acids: CASSLERTPVPEAFF. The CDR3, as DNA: TGTGCCAGCAGCTTAGAGAGGACACCGGTCCCTGAAGCTTTCTTT.

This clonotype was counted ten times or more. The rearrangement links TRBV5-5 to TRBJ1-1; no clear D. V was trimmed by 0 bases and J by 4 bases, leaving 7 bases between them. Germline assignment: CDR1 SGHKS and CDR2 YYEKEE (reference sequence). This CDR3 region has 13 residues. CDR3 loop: CASSLDGSTEAFF. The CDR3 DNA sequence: TGTGCCAGCAGCTTGGACGGGAGCACTGAAGCTTTCTTT.

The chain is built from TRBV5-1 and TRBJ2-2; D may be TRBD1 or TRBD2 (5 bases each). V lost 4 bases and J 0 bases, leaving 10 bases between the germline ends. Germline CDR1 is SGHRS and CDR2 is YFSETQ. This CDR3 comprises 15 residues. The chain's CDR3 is CASSVGTANTGELFF. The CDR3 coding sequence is TGCGCCAGCAGCGTAGGGACGGCGAACACCGGGGAGCTGTTTTTT.

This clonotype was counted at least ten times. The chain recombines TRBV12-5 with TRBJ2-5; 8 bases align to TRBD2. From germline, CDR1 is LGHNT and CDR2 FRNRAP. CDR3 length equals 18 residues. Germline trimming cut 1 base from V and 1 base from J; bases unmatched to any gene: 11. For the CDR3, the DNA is TGTGCTAGTGGTTTGGCCGTCTCCCTACTAGCGGCCCAAGAGACCCAGTACTTC. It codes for CASGLAVSLLAAQETQYF.

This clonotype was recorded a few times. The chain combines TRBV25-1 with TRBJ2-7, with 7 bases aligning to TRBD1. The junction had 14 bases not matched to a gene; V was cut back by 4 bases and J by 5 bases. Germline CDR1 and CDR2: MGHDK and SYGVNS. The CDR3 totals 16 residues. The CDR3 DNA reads TGTGCCAGCAGTGTCCTGACAGGGCTGTCGATTAACGAGCAGTACTTC. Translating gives CASSVLTGLSINEQYF.

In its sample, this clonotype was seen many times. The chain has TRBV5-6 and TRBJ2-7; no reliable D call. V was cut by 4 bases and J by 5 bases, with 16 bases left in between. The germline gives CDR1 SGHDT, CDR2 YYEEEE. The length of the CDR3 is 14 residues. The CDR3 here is CASSLWPRGDEQYF. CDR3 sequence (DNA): TGTGCCAGCAGCCTCTGGCCCCGCGGAGACGAGCAGTACTTC.

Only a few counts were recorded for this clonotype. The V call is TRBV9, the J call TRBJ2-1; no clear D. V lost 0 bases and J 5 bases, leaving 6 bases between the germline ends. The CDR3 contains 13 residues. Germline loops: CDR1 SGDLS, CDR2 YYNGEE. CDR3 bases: TGTGCCAGCAGCGTAGAACAGCACAATGAGCAGTTCTTC. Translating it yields CASSVEQHNEQFF.

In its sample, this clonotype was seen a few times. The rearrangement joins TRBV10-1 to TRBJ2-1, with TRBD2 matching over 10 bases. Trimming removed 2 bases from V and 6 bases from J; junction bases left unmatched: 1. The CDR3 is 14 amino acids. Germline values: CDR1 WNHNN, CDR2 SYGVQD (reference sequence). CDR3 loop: CASSETSGVNEQFF. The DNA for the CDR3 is TGCGCCAGCAGTGAGACTAGCGGGGTCAATGAGCAGTTCTTC.

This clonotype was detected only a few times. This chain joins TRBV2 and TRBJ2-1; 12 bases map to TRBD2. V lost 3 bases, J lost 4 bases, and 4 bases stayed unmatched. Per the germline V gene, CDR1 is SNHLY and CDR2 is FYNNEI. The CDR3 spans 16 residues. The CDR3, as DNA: TGTGCCAGCAGTGAGTCACTAGCGGGAGGTTACAATGAGCAGTTCTTC. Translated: CASSESLAGGYNEQFF.

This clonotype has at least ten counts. Here the CDR3 reads CASSSRDQQGSTDTQYF. Here the CDR3 DNA reads TGTGCCAGCAGCTCAAGGGACCAACAGGGGAGCACAGATACGCAGTATTTT. The V and J genes are TRBV11-2 and TRBJ2-3; 7 bases fit TRBD1. Germline CDR1 reads SGHAT; CDR2 reads FQNNGV. The CDR3 spans 17 residues. The V gene end was trimmed by 4 bases and the J gene end by 0 bases; junction bases not matched to a gene: 10.

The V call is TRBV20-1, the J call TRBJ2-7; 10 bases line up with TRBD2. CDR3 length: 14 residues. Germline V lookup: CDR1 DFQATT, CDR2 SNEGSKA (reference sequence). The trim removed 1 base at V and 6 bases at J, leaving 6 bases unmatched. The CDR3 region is CSARATSGLVEQYF. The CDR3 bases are TGCAGTGCTAGAGCGACTAGCGGGTTGGTCGAGCAGTACTTC.

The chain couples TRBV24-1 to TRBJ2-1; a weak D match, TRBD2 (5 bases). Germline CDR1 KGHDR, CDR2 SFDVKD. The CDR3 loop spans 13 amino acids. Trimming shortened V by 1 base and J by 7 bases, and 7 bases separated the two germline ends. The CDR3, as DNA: TGTGCCACCAGTGATTTCCGGAGGAATGAGCAGTTCTTC. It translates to CATSDFRRNEQFF.

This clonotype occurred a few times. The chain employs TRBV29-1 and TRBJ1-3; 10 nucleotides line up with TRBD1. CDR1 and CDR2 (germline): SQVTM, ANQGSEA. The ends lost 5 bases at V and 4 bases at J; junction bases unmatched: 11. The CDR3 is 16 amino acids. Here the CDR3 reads CSVIHTGTGDGNTIYF. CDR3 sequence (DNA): TGCAGCGTTATTCACACCGGGACAGGGGACGGAAACACCATATATTTT.

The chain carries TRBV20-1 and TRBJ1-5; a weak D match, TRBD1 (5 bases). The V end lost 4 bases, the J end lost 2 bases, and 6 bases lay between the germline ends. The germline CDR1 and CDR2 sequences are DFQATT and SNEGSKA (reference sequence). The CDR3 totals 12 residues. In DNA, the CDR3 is TGCAGTGCTACAGGGCGCAATCAGCCCCAGCATTTT. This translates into CSATGRNQPQHF.

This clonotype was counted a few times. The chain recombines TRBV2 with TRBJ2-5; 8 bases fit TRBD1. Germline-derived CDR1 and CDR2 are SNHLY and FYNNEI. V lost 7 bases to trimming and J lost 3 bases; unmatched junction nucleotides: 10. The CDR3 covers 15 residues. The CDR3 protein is CASTGTGGSKETQYF. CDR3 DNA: TGTGCCAGCACCGGGACAGGTGGGAGTAAAGAGACCCAGTACTTC.

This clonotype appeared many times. CDR3 protein: CAAQGQLNTEAFF. The CDR3 region has the DNA TGTGCCGCCCAGGGTCAGTTGAACACTGAAGCTTTCTTT. J is TRBJ1-1 and V is TRBV2, with D perhaps TRBD1 (5 bases). Germline CDR1 and CDR2: SNHLY and FYNNEI. The V gene lost 11 bases and the J gene lost 0 bases, with 13 bases spanning the gap. The CDR3 is made up of 13 amino acids.

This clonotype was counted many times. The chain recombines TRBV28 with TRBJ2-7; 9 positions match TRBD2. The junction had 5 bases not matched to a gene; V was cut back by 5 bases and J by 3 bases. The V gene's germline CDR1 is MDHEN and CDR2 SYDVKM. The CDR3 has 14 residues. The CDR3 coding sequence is TGTGCCAGCAGTCATAGCGGGAGCATCTACGAGCAGTACTTC. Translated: CASSHSGSIYEQYF.

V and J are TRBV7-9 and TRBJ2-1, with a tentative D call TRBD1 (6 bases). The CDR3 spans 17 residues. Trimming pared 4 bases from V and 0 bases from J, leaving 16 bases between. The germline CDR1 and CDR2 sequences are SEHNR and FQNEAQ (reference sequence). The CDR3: CASSSGWGRGSYNEQFF. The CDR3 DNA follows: TGTGCCAGCAGCTCCGGGTGGGGCAGGGGCTCCTACAATGAGCAGTTCTTC.

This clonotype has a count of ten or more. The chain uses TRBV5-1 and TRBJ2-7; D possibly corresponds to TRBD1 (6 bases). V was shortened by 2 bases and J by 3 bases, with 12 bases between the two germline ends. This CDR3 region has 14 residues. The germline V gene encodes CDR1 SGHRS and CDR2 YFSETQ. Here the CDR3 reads CASSLTDSGYEQYF. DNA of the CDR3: TGCGCCAGCAGCTTAACGGACAGTGGCTACGAGCAGTACTTC.

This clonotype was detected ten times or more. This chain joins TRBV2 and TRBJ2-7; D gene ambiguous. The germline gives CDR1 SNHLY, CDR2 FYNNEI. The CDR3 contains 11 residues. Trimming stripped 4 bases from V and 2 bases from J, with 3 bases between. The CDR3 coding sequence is TGTGCCAGCAGTGCAACCTACGAGCAGTACTTC. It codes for CASSATYEQYF.

Here the CDR3 reads CAWSGARGGELFF. The CDR3 coding sequence is TGTGCCTGGAGTGGGGCCCGCGGCGGGGAGCTGTTTTTT. The chain recombines TRBV30 with TRBJ2-2, with D unclear. CDR1 GTSNPN and CDR2 SVGIG come from the germline V gene (reference sequence). The CDR3 extends over 13 amino acids. V was shortened by 1 base and J by 7 bases, with 10 bases between the two germline ends.

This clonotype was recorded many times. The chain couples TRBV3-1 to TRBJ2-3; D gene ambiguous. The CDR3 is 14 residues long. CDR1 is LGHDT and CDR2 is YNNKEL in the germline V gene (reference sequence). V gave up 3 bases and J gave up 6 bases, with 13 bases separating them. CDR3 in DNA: TGTGCCAGCAGCCAGGAGAGAGGTTGGGATACGCAGTATTTT. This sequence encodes CASSQERGWDTQYF.

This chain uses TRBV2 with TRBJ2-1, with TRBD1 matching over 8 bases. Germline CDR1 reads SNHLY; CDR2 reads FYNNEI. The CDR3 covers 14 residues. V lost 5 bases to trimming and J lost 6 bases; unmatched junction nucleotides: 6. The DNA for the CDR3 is TGTGCCAGCAGTTGGACAGGGACGCCCAATGAGCAGTTCTTC. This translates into CASSWTGTPNEQFF.

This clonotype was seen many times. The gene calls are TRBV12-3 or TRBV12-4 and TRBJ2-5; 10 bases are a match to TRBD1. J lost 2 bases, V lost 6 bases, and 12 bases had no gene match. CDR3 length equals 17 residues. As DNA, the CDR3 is TGTGCCAGCAGCTCCCAACCCGGACAGGGGGATCAAGAGACCCAGTACTTC. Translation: CASSSQPGQGDQETQYF.